This paragraph covers one T cell receptor beta chain sequence. The data belong to a study of blood T cell repertoires in COVID-19. About the study: Samples of COVID-19 (acute and convalescent) were obtained from the United States, Italy and Spain.

Germline CDR1 MNHEY, CDR2 SVGEGT. The CDR3 totals 15 residues. The V gene end was trimmed by 0 bases and the J gene end by 5 bases; junction bases not matched to a gene: 4. TCRdb's copy holds only in-frame clones and misses some; the assay was immunoSEQ multiplex PCR. In the table there are more than 200,000 clones, more than 85% of which are singletons. It was during active infection that Seattle patients were enrolled and then longitudinally followed. V and J are TRBV6-2 or TRBV6-3 and TRBJ1-1; TRBD1 matches at 9 bases. The sequence came from a woman aged 55-75 years with COVID-19, enrolled during active disease. Source material: peripheral blood. The DNA for the CDR3 is TGTGCCAGCAGTTACTCCGGACAGGGGAATACTGAAGCTTTCTTT. This sequence encodes CASSYSGQGNTEAFF.